This TCR beta chain appears in the sequencing data of a study of T cells of healthy individuals. Using its own MiXCR run on the 5' RACE reads, TCRdb lists one record per CDR3 protein. The sample holds around 98,000 distinct CDR3 sequences; 15% to 20% are singletons and the top ten take approximately 6%. CDR1 and CDR2 (germline): DFQATT, SNEGSKA (reference sequence). Between the trimmed V and J ends, which lost 2 bases and 2 bases, there was a span of 11 bases. CDR3 length: 14 residues. J is TRBJ2-3 and V is TRBV20-1; D ambiguous. The receptor was isolated from a human donor in good health. CDR3 in amino acids: CSARSSLITDTQYF. In nucleotides, the CDR3 is TGCAGTGCTAGAAGCTCACTAATCACAGATACGCAGTATTTT.